One sample yielded the 18 T cell receptor beta chains listed below, sequenced in a study of T cells in Graves' hyperthyroidism and ophthalmopathy. Amplification yielded TCR beta CDR3 regions, with RNA transcripts as the source. A set of HTBI primers served as the primers for a first-round RT-PCR of the TCR CDR3. TCRdb used MiXCR to reprocess the multiplex PCR reads, holding one entry per CDR3 protein. This table has around 340,000 distinct CDR3 sequences, 16% appearing once. Specimen: blood. The receptor set was obtained from a young man with Graves' hyperthyroidism.

This clonotype was seen only a few times. Given a much more abundant clone one base away, this may be a read error. This sequence joins TRBV6-5 and TRBJ1-1; perhaps TRBD1 as D (6 bases). The CDR3 has 15 amino acids. Germline CDR1 and CDR2: MNHEY and SVGAGI. The CDR3 region has the DNA TGTGCCAGCAGTTATTGGGGGGGCATGAACACTGGAGCTTTCTTT. Protein sequence: CASSYWGGMNTGAFF.

The chain links TRBV25-1 to TRBJ1-1; TRBD1 aligns across 9 bases. The CDR3 sequence is 14 residues long. The germline gives CDR1 MGHDK, CDR2 SYGVNS. V lost 9 bases and J lost 3; bases outside the gene matches: 8. The CDR3 is CASNPGTGYTEAFF. Here the CDR3 DNA reads TGTGCCAGTAATCCCGGGACAGGGTACACTGAAGCTTTCTTT.

This clonotype was seen many times. The rearrangement links TRBV30 to TRBJ2-3; 9 positions match TRBD2. The V segment lost 4 bases and the J segment 3 bases; nucleotides outside the gene matches: 11. The CDR3 is 16 residues long. Germline CDR1 is GTSNPN and CDR2 is SVGIG (reference sequence). In nucleotides, the CDR3 is TGTGCCTGGAAACGGCGGGAGGGCCCTAATACAGATACGCAGTATTTT. Translation: CAWKRREGPNTDTQYF. Supplemented by reference TRBV30 and TRBJ2-3, the full variable domain reads SQTIHQWPATLVQPVGSPLSLECTVEGTSNPNLYWYRQAAGRGLQLLFYSVGIGQISSEVPQNLSASRPQDRQFILSSKKLLLSDSGFYLCAWKRREGPNTDTQYFGPGTRLTVL.

In this sample, this clonotype turned up many times. The rearrangement uses TRBV20-1 and TRBJ2-7; D uncertain. V lost 0 bases to trimming and J lost 0 bases, with 9 bases between them. Germline V gene data show CDR1 as DFQATT and CDR2 as SNEGSKA (reference sequence). The CDR3 consists of 14 residues. CDR3 nucleotides: TGCAGTGCTAGAGATCGACGCCTCTCCTACGAGCAGTACTTC. Its translation is CSARDRRLSYEQYF.

This clonotype turned up a few times. This rearrangement joins TRBV6-1 to TRBJ2-5, with TRBD2 identical over 8 bases. Germline CDR1 and CDR2: MNHNS and SASEGT. J gave up 1 base and V 7 bases, and 5 bases lay outside the gene matches. The CDR3 totals 14 residues. CDR3 protein: CASMDGGVQETQYF. The CDR3 bases are TGTGCCAGCATGGACGGGGGGGTCCAAGAGACCCAGTACTTC.

The sample holds many counts of this clonotype. This chain uses TRBV3-1 with TRBJ2-1; 7 bases are shared with TRBD2. Looked up from germline, CDR1 is LGHDT and CDR2 is YNNKEL (reference sequence). This CDR3 has 13 amino acids. The V gene end was trimmed by 4 bases and the J gene end by 9 bases; junction bases not matched to a gene: 6. CDR3: CASSLPGGPEQFF. The DNA of the CDR3 is TGTGCCAGCAGCCTACCGGGGGGTCCTGAGCAGTTCTTC.

The CDR3 here is CASSHSTRANEQYF. CDR3 DNA sequence: TGTGCCAGCAGCCACTCGACTAGAGCCAACGAGCAGTACTTC. The V call is TRBV4-2, the J call TRBJ2-7; a weak D match, TRBD2 (6 bases). The germline V gene encodes CDR1 LGHNA and CDR2 YNFKEQ. Trimming took off 3 bases at V and 5 bases at J, with 14 bases between the two ends. This CDR3 has 14 amino acids.

This clonotype was recorded many times. The chain recombines TRBV5-1 with TRBJ2-1; D remains unclear. The ends were cut back, 4 bases at V and 5 bases at J, with 7 bases in the middle. CDR1 is SGHRS and CDR2 is YFSETQ in the germline V gene. The CDR3 consists of 12 residues. CDR3 in amino acids: CASSLSDNEQFF. The CDR3, as DNA: TGCGCCAGCAGCCTGTCGGACAATGAGCAGTTCTTC.

The V and J genes are TRBV5-1 and TRBJ2-2; D possibly corresponds to TRBD1 (6 bases). The germline gives CDR1 SGHRS, CDR2 YFSETQ. V lost 4 bases and J 4 bases, leaving 14 bases between the germline ends. This CDR3 spans 15 amino acids. The CDR3 nucleotides read TGCGCCAGCAGCCGGGACACCCTCGGCACCGGGGAGCTGTTTTTT. This gives the protein CASSRDTLGTGELFF.

This clonotype occurred many times. The chain couples TRBV5-1 to TRBJ1-4, with unresolved D. The germline gives CDR1 SGHRS, CDR2 YFSETQ. The CDR3 runs to 15 residues. Trimming took off 4 bases at V and 4 bases at J, with 14 bases between the two ends. The CDR3 sequence: CASSPSSGHNEKLFF. As DNA, the CDR3 is TGCGCCAGCAGCCCAAGTTCGGGCCATAATGAAAAACTGTTTTTT.

This clonotype has ten or more counts. This chain joins TRBV7-9 and TRBJ1-5; D gene ambiguous. This CDR3 has 12 residues. Trimming left V 3 bases short and J 7 bases short, with 7 bases between. Germline V gives CDR1 SEHNR, CDR2 FQNEAQ (reference sequence). In DNA form, the CDR3 reads TGTGCCAGCAGCTTGGGAGTACAGCCCCAGCATTTT. It yields the protein CASSLGVQPQHF. Full variable domain (rest looked up from reference TRBV7-9 and TRBJ1-5): DTGVSQNPRHKITKRGQNVTFRCDPISEHNRLYWYRQTLGQGPEFLTYFQNEAQLEKSRLLSDRFSAERPKGSFSTLEIQRTEQGDSAMYLCASSLGVQPQHFGDGTRLSIL.

This clonotype came up a few times. The chain recombines TRBV24-1 with TRBJ1-5; possible D gene TRBD1, 5 bases. The V gene lost 7 bases and the J gene lost 4 bases, with 13 bases spanning the gap. CDR1 and CDR2 (germline): KGHDR, SFDVKD. This CDR3 has 14 residues. As DNA, the CDR3 is TGTGCCACCAGCGGTGGGGCGCGAAATCAGCCCCAGCATTTT. Protein product: CATSGGARNQPQHF.

This clonotype appeared many times. V usage is TRBV20-1 and J usage is TRBJ2-1; TRBD2 matches at 7 bases. The CDR3 spans 13 residues. J was trimmed by 5 bases and V by 0 bases; bases with no gene match: 1. Germline CDR1 reads DFQATT; CDR2 reads SNEGSKA (reference sequence). CDR3 loop: CSARDGGNNEQFF. The CDR3 nucleotides read TGCAGTGCTAGAGACGGGGGGAACAATGAGCAGTTCTTC.

Ten or more counts support this clonotype. The V gene is TRBV7-9, the J gene TRBJ1-1; no clear D. The V end lost 1 base, the J end lost 8 bases, and 17 bases lay between the germline ends. The CDR3 is 15 residues long. The germline CDR1 and CDR2 sequences are SEHNR and FQNEAQ (reference sequence). CDR3 DNA sequence: TGTGCCAGCAGCTTAGGTTTCCTCCGGAATTCGGAAGCTTTCTTT. It specifies CASSLGFLRNSEAFF.

This clonotype was observed a few times. The V call is TRBV5-6, the J call TRBJ2-7; 8 bases match TRBD1. Unmatched junction bases numbered 4, after V lost 2 bases and J lost 3 bases. CDR3 length: 14 residues. Germline assignment: CDR1 SGHDT and CDR2 YYEEEE. CDR3 loop: CASSFAGQVYEQYF. In DNA form, the CDR3 reads TGTGCCAGCAGCTTCGCGGGACAGGTCTACGAGCAGTACTTC.

The CDR3: CASSYSTGISDTQYF. CDR3 nucleotides: TGTGCCAGCAGTTACTCAACAGGGATTTCAGATACGCAGTATTTT. The rearrangement uses TRBV6-5 and TRBJ2-3, with D tentatively TRBD1 (6 bases). The germline CDR1 and CDR2 sequences are MNHEY and SVGAGI. V lost 0 bases, J lost 4 bases, and 11 bases lay in between. The CDR3 is 15 residues long.

This clonotype was observed many times. The rearrangement uses TRBV5-1 and TRBJ2-1, with D possibly matching TRBD1 (6 bases). This CDR3 contains 16 residues. V lost 2 bases, J lost 2 bases, and 14 bases lay in between. From germline, CDR1 is SGHRS and CDR2 YFSETQ. As DNA, the CDR3 is TGCGCCAGCAGCTTAGGCAGGGGCTACCCCTACAATGAGCAGTTCTTC. Protein: CASSLGRGYPYNEQFF.

This clonotype was counted only a few times. It may be a read error: a sequence one base away is much more abundant. V gene TRBV7-9 combines with J gene TRBJ1-2, with D possibly matching TRBD1 (5 bases). This CDR3 is built from 13 residues. Germline V gene sequence: CDR1 SEHNR, CDR2 FQNEAQ (reference sequence). V was cut by 1 base and J by 8 bases, with 11 bases left in between. CDR3 sequence reads: CASSLGGAMGYTF. CDR3 coding DNA: TGTGCCAGCAGCTTAGGAGGGGCGATGGGCTACACCTTC.